Sequencing of this TCR beta chain was carried out in a study of blood T cell repertoires in COVID-19. Clones were sequenced by immunoSEQ multiplex PCR, and TCRdb holds only the in-frame ones, with some missing. The table shows approximately 150,000 clones, with around 82% occurring only once. Germline V CDR1 and CDR2: MDHEN, SYDVKM. The V end was cut by 1 base, the J end by 1 base, with 13 bases between. This CDR3 has 16 residues. This chain connects TRBV28 to TRBJ2-5, with a possible D match to TRBD2 (6 bases). The sample consisted of peripheral blood. This receptor was obtained from a man in his fifties or sixties with active or convalescent COVID-19. Here the CDR3 DNA reads TGTGCCAGCAGTTTATTGAGTAGCGGATCCCAAGAGACCCAGTACTTC. This codes for CASSLLSSGSQETQYF.